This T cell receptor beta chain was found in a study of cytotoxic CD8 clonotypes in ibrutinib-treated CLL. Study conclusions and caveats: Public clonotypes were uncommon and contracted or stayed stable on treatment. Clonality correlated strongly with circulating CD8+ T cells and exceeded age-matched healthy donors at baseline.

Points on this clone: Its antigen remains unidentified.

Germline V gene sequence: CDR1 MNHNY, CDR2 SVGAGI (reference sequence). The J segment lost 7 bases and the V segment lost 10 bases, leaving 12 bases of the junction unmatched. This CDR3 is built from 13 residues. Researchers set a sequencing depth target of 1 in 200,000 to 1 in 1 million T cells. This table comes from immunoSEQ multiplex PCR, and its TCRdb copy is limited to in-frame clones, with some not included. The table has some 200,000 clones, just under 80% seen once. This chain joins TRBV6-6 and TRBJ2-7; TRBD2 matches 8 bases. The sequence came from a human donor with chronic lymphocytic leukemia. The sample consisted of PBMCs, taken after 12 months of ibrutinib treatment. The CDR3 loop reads CATRFGRAGEQYF. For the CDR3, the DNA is TGTGCCACTCGCTTCGGGAGGGCTGGGGAGCAGTACTTC.